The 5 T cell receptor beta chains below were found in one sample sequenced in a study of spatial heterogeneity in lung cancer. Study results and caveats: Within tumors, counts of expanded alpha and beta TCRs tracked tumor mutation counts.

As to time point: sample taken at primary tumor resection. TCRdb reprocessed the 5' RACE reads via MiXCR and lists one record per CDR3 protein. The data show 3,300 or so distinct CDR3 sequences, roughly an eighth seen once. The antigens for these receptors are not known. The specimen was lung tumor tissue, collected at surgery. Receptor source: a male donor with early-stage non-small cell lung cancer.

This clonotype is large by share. The CDR3 nucleotides are TGTGCCAGCAGTTTCCGGACTAGCGGGGGGGCAGAGACCCAGTACTTC. Protein sequence: CASSFRTSGGAETQYF. V and J are TRBV27 and TRBJ2-5, with 15 bases aligning to TRBD2. The length of the CDR3 is 16 residues. Trimming removed 3 bases from V and 4 bases from J; junction bases left unmatched: 3. The germline V gene has CDR1 MNHEY and CDR2 SMNVEV (reference sequence).

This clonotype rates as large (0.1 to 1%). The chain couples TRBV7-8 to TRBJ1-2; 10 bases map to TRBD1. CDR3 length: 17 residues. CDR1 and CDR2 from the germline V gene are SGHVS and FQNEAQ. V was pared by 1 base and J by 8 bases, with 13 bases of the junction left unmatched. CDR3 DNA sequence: TGTGCCAGCAGCTTAGTTGTGACAGGGGGCAAATTCGTAGGCTACACCTTC. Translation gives CASSLVVTGGKFVGYTF.

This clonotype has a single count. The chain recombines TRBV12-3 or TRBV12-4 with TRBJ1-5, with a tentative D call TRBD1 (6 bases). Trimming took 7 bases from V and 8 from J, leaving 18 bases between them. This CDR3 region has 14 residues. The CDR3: CASIPRDTQEPQHF. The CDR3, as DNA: TGTGCCAGCATTCCGAGGGACACACAGGAGCCCCAGCATTTT.

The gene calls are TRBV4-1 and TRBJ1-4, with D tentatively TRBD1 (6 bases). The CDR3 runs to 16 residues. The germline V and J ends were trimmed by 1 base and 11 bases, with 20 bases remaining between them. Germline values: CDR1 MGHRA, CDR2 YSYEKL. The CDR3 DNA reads TGCGCCAGCAGCCAAGCGAGGGGGTTAGGCCCAAGGAAACTGTTTTTT. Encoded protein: CASSQARGLGPRKLFF.

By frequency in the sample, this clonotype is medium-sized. The CDR3 spells CASSSGEETQYF. CDR3 coding DNA: TGTGCCAGCAGTAGCGGGGAAGAGACCCAGTACTTC. The V and J genes are TRBV7-2 and TRBJ2-5, with 8 bases aligning to TRBD2. Trimming removed 6 bases from V and 3 bases from J; junction bases left unmatched: 0. The CDR3 extends over 12 amino acids. CDR1 is SGHTA and CDR2 is FQGNSA in the germline V gene.